These 24 T cell receptor beta chains were sequenced from one sample in a study of early T cells in non-severe SARS-CoV-2 infection. TCRdb recomputed calls from the 5' RACE reads with MiXCR, one row per CDR3 protein. The sample includes roughly 46,000 distinct CDR3 sequences, 7% to 7.5% of them seen just once. Input material: whole blood. Receptors were obtained from an adult who was a healthcare worker with PCR-confirmed SARS-CoV-2 infection or an uninfected control (not recorded which).

The chain joins TRBV7-9 to TRBJ2-4; TRBD1 matches 12 bases. Germline V gene data show CDR1 as SEHNR and CDR2 as FQNEAQ (reference sequence). The V segment lost 5 bases and the J segment 6 bases; nucleotides outside the gene matches: 14. There are 18 residues in the CDR3. In DNA form, the CDR3 reads TGTGCCAGCAGCCTCCGAGTCGGGGACAGGGGGCGAGTAAACATTCAGTACTTC. Its translation: CASSLRVGDRGRVNIQYF.

This clonotype was recorded at least ten times. This chain connects TRBV19 to TRBJ2-2, with D possibly TRBD1 on 6 matching bases. The CDR3 extends over 14 amino acids. Germline CDR1 reads LNHDA; CDR2 reads SQIVND (reference sequence). The ends were cut back, 5 bases at V and 2 bases at J, with 9 bases in the middle. CDR3 bases: TGTGCCAGTAGTTCGACAGGAAACACCGGGGAGCTGTTTTTT. This sequence encodes CASSSTGNTGELFF.

The rearrangement joins TRBV11-2 to TRBJ1-5; possibly TRBD1 for D (5 bases). Germline CDR1 SGHAT, CDR2 FQNNGV. The CDR3 sequence is 15 residues long. Trimming left V 1 base short and J 6 bases short, with 13 bases between. The CDR3, as DNA: TGTGCCAGCAGCTTAGCCGGGGGATCGGGTCAGCCCCAGCATTTT. Protein sequence: CASSLAGGSGQPQHF.

This clonotype was counted between two and nine times. The chain combines TRBV20-1 with TRBJ1-6; no clear D gene. The germline V gene has CDR1 DFQATT and CDR2 SNEGSKA (reference sequence). CDR3 size: 15 residues. V gave up 4 bases and J gave up 4 bases, with 14 bases separating them. DNA of the CDR3: TGCAGTGCTATAAACAGCCGGTCATATAATTCACCCCTCCACTTT. This encodes CSAINSRSYNSPLHF.

The chain joins TRBV5-5 to TRBJ2-1; D uncertain. The CDR3 consists of 15 residues. Trimming took 4 bases from V and 0 from J, leaving 11 bases between them. From germline, CDR1 is SGHKS and CDR2 YYEKEE (reference sequence). CDR3 nucleotide sequence: TGTGCCAGCAGCCTGGACGGGCTCTCCTACAATGAGCAGTTCTTC. It is translated as CASSLDGLSYNEQFF. The complete variable domain, with remaining parts taken from reference TRBV5-5 and TRBJ2-1, reads DAGVTQSPTHLIKTRGQQVTLRCSPISGHKSVSWYQQVLGQGPQFIFQYYEKEERGRGNFPDRFSARQFPNYSSELNVNALLLGDSALYLCASSLDGLSYNEQFFGPGTRLTVL.

This clonotype has a count of ten or more. The rearrangement links TRBV29-1 to TRBJ2-7, with a weak D call TRBD1 (5 bases). The V end was cut by 3 bases, the J end by 2 bases, with 14 bases between. Germline assignment: CDR1 SQVTM and CDR2 ANQGSEA. CDR3 length equals 14 residues. The CDR3: CSVEGLGETYEQYF. The CDR3 DNA sequence: TGCAGCGTTGAGGGGCTTGGGGAAACCTACGAGCAGTACTTC.

This clonotype has just a few counts. V and J are TRBV7-9 and TRBJ2-1; the D gene is possibly TRBD2 (5 bases). In germline, CDR1 is SEHNR, CDR2 FQNEAQ (reference sequence). V lost 2 bases, J lost 10 bases, and 9 bases lay in between. CDR3 length: 12 residues. DNA of the CDR3: TGTGCCAGCAGCTTACCCGCGGGCGAGCAGTTCTTC. Residues: CASSLPAGEQFF.

This clonotype came up a few times. The chain combines TRBV2 with TRBJ1-1, with D unresolved. Trimming cost V 7 bases and J 4 bases, with 13 bases left between them. There are 13 residues in the CDR3. Per germline, CDR1 SNHLY and CDR2 FYNNEI. The DNA of the CDR3 is TGTGCCAGCATCGGGTTGGTGGGCACTGAAGCTTTCTTT. Translating it yields CASIGLVGTEAFF.

This clonotype was recorded a few times. V and J are TRBV5-4 and TRBJ1-2; the D is unclear. Trimming left V 0 bases short and J 4 bases short, with 13 bases between. The CDR3 is made up of 15 amino acids. Germline CDR1 is SGHNT and CDR2 is YYREEE (reference sequence). CDR3 DNA sequence: TGTGCCAGCAGCTTGGACCTCCAGACCCTCTATGGCTACACCTTC. Amino acids: CASSLDLQTLYGYTF. The entire variable domain, with the rest obtained from reference TRBV5-4 and TRBJ1-2, is as follows: ETGVTQSPTHLIKTRGQQVTLRCSSQSGHNTVSWYQQALGQGPQFIFQYYREEENGRGNFPPRFSGLQFPNYSSELNVNALELDDSALYLCASSLDLQTLYGYTFGSGTRLTVV.

Only a few counts were recorded for this clonotype. This chain uses TRBV6-5 with TRBJ1-1; 12 bases agree with TRBD1. The V gene end was trimmed by 6 bases and the J gene end by 9 bases; junction bases not matched to a gene: 5. The CDR3 loop spans 13 amino acids. CDR1 is MNHEY and CDR2 is SVGAGI in the germline V gene. CDR3 sequence (DNA): TGTGCCAGCAGCAGGGACAGGGGGCAACAAGCTTTCTTT. It codes for CASSRDRGQQAFF.

This rearrangement joins TRBV5-1 to TRBJ1-5; a possible D gene is TRBD1 (6 bases). This CDR3 contains 14 residues. CDR1 and CDR2 (germline): SGHRS, YFSETQ. Trimming cost V 0 bases and J 5 bases, with 9 bases left between them. The CDR3 loop is CASSLEAGDQPQHF. The CDR3 DNA follows: TGCGCCAGCAGCTTGGAGGCAGGGGATCAGCCCCAGCATTTT. The full variable domain, completed using reference TRBV5-1 and TRBJ1-5, is KAGVTQTPRYLIKTRGQQVTLSCSPISGHRSVSWYQQTPGQGLQFLFEYFSETQRNKGNFPGRFSGRQFSNSRSEMNVSTLELGDSALYLCASSLEAGDQPQHFGDGTRLSIL.

This clonotype has at least ten counts. The V call is TRBV12-3 or TRBV12-4, the J call TRBJ2-2, with 8 positions matching TRBD2. This CDR3 has 13 residues. V shed 6 bases and J 6 bases; nucleotides not matched to a gene: 3. The CDR3 nucleotides read TGTGCCAGCAGCGACGGGGGGGCCGGGGAGCTGTTTTTT. Its protein is CASSDGGAGELFF.

This clonotype was seen a few times. V is TRBV12-3 or TRBV12-4 and J is TRBJ1-5; D gene ambiguous. CDR3 size: 14 residues. V lost 4 bases and J 5 bases, leaving 12 bases between the germline ends. CDR3 nucleotide sequence: TGTGCCAGCAGTTATTCCGGGTCTCATCAGCCCCAGCATTTT. This codes for CASSYSGSHQPQHF.

In this sample, this clonotype turned up many times. The CDR3 DNA reads TGTGCCAGCTCACCCCGGGGTAGCGGGGTTCCCTACAATGAGCAGTTCTTC. Protein product: CASSPRGSGVPYNEQFF. The chain couples TRBV18 to TRBJ2-1; 8 bases are a match to TRBD2. This CDR3 region has 17 residues. The V and J ends lost 3 bases and 2 bases, in that order; junction bases with no gene match: 9. The germline CDR1 and CDR2 sequences are KGHSH and LQKENI. Combining the CDR3 with reference TRBV18 and TRBJ2-1 gives the whole variable domain NAGVMQNPRHLVRRRGQEARLRCSPMKGHSHVYWYRQLPEEGLKFMVYLQKENIIDESGMPKERFSAEFPKEGPSILRIQQVVRGDSAAYFCASSPRGSGVPYNEQFFGPGTRLTVL.

The table lists this clonotype with a few counts. The CDR3 sequence is CASSEGVGRDEQFF. For the CDR3, the DNA is TGTGCCAGCAGTGAAGGCGTTGGCAGAGATGAGCAGTTCTTC. The chain joins TRBV2 to TRBJ2-1; D gene uncertain. The CDR3 extends over 14 amino acids. The germline gives CDR1 SNHLY, CDR2 FYNNEI. Trimming took off 1 base at V and 8 bases at J, with 12 bases between the two ends.

J is TRBJ1-3 and V is TRBV20-1; D gene unclear. There are 14 residues in the CDR3. V gave up 0 bases and J gave up 0 bases, with 6 bases separating them. Germline CDR1 and CDR2: DFQATT and SNEGSKA (reference sequence). The DNA for the CDR3 is TGCAGTGCTAGAGACTCGAGCTCTGGAAACACCATATATTTT. Translated: CSARDSSSGNTIYF.

This clonotype was counted at least ten times. The V call is TRBV18, the J call TRBJ2-3; 7 bases line up with TRBD2. With V trimmed by 2 bases and J by 0 bases, 5 bases remained unmatched. The length of the CDR3 is 16 residues. Germline V lookup: CDR1 KGHSH, CDR2 LQKENI. Here the CDR3 reads CASSPWQRGSTDTQYF. CDR3 DNA: TGTGCCAGCTCACCATGGCAGCGGGGTAGCACAGATACGCAGTATTTT.

This clonotype was recorded many times. This rearrangement joins TRBV7-9 to TRBJ2-7; 8 positions agree with TRBD1. J gave up 3 bases and V 6 bases, and 7 bases lay outside the gene matches. The CDR3 has 14 amino acids. Germline CDR1 is SEHNR and CDR2 is FQNEAQ (reference sequence). Written as DNA, the CDR3 is TGTGCCAGCAGTTTTGGACAGGGTATCTACGAGCAGTACTTC. This translates into CASSFGQGIYEQYF.

This clonotype was detected many times. The chain is built from TRBV7-2 and TRBJ2-7; D is perhaps TRBD1 or TRBD2 (6 bases each). The V gene lost 3 bases and the J gene lost 4 bases, with 31 bases spanning the gap. Germline CDR1 reads SGHTA; CDR2 reads FQGNSA. There are 20 residues in the CDR3. The CDR3 spells CASSFIRGDLLRESEYEQYF. The CDR3, as DNA: TGTGCCAGCAGCTTTATTAGGGGGGATCTTTTACGGGAGTCGGAGTACGAGCAGTACTTC.

J is TRBJ2-1 and V is TRBV6-5, with TRBD2 as a possible D gene (5 bases). The V end lost 6 bases, the J end lost 4 bases, and 13 bases lay between the germline ends. Germline CDR1 is MNHEY and CDR2 is SVGAGI. The CDR3 runs 14 residues. CDR3 protein: CASRPPSQYNEQFF. The CDR3 DNA is TGTGCCAGCAGGCCTCCTAGCCAGTACAATGAGCAGTTCTTC.

This clonotype was seen more than once but under ten times. V is TRBV19 and J is TRBJ2-2; D possibly uses TRBD1 or TRBD2 (5 bases each). The CDR3 length is 12 residues. The V end was cut by 6 bases, the J end by 6 bases, with 8 bases between. Looked up from germline, CDR1 is LNHDA and CDR2 is SQIVND (reference sequence). CDR3 nucleotide sequence: TGTGCCAGTAGCCGGGGCCCCGGGGAGCTGTTTTTT. The encoded protein is CASSRGPGELFF.

In its sample, this clonotype was seen many times. The V call is TRBV5-4, the J call TRBJ1-1; 8 bases are a match to TRBD1. Germline V gene sequence: CDR1 SGHNT, CDR2 YYREEE (reference sequence). V trimming: 4 bases; J trimming: 5 bases; junction bases outside the gene matches: 7. There are 14 residues in the CDR3. The CDR3 DNA follows: TGTGCCAGCAGCCGCGAGACAGGGGTAACTGAAGCTTTCTTT. Amino acids: CASSRETGVTEAFF.

This clonotype was recorded at least ten times. This rearrangement joins TRBV21-1 to TRBJ2-1; no check of the table's D call, TRBD2, against the DNA was made. TRBV21-1 corresponds to a pseudogene. The CDR3 runs 17 residues. This chain's CDR3 is CASSKPWTSGVYNEQFF. CDR3 DNA: TGTGCCAGCAGCAAACCCTGGACTAGCGGGGTGTACAATGAGCAGTTCTTC.

This clonotype was counted only a few times. CDR3 nucleotides: TGTGCCAGCAGTGAAAGAGGGGGGAACACTGAAGCTTTCTTT. Translating it yields CASSERGGNTEAFF. This sequence joins TRBV2 and TRBJ1-1, with TRBD1 as a possible D gene (6 bases). The CDR3 sequence is 14 residues long. Trimming shortened V by 2 bases and J by 1 base, and 8 bases separated the two germline ends. CDR1 and CDR2 (germline): SNHLY, FYNNEI.